The 25 T cell receptor beta chains in this list originate from one sample, sequenced in a study of PD-1 blockade in classical Hodgkin lymphoma. Every patient was affected by relapse after autologous stem cell transplantation, while exposure to brentuximab vedotin was not uniform. The repertoire was sequenced with immunoSEQ multiplex PCR; TCRdb's copy has only in-frame clones and lacks some. The repertoire holds about 110,000 clones, with 80% to 90% as singletons. This specimen consisted of peripheral blood mononuclear cells (PBMCs), obtained before the second cycle of nivolumab. Source of these receptors: a human donor with classical Hodgkin lymphoma.

The chain couples TRBV7-9 to TRBJ2-7; either TRBD1 or TRBD2 may supply D (5 bases each). This CDR3 is built from 15 residues. Germline assignment: CDR1 SEHNR and CDR2 FQNEAQ (reference sequence). V was cut by 1 base and J by 1 base, with 11 bases left in between. CDR3 sequence reads: CASSLGIGASYEQYF. CDR3 nucleotides: TGTGCCAGCAGCTTAGGTATCGGGGCATCCTACGAGCAGTACTTC.

J is TRBJ2-7 and V is TRBV5-6; D is possibly TRBD1 (6 bases). Germline V gives CDR1 SGHDT, CDR2 YYEEEE. Trimming took 3 bases from V and 4 from J, leaving 17 bases between them. The CDR3 contains 15 residues. The CDR3 loop reads CASSSTGISFYEQYF. In DNA form, the CDR3 reads TGTGCCAGCAGCTCTACAGGGATCTCTTTTTACGAGCAGTACTTC. The entire variable domain, with the rest obtained from reference TRBV5-6 and TRBJ2-7, is as follows: DAGVTQSPTHLIKTRGQQVTLRCSPKSGHDTVSWYQQALGQGPQFIFQYYEEEERQRGNFPDRFSGHQFPNYSSELNVNALLLGDSALYLCASSSTGISFYEQYFGPGTRLTVT.

CDR3 sequence: CATTGEITDTQYF. The CDR3 nucleotides read TGTGCCACGACCGGCGAGATTACAGATACGCAGTATTTT. The rearrangement links TRBV19 to TRBJ2-3; no reliable D call. V lost 10 bases to trimming and J lost 3 bases, with 14 bases between them. The CDR3 is 13 amino acids. In germline, CDR1 is LNHDA, CDR2 SQIVND (reference sequence).

The chain recombines TRBV28 with TRBJ1-5; D is ambiguous. This CDR3 has 16 residues. Germline V lookup: CDR1 MDHEN, CDR2 SYDVKM. The V gene lost 6 bases and the J gene lost 1 base, with 16 bases spanning the gap. The CDR3: CASSFLGRSSNQPQHF. The CDR3 DNA reads TGTGCCAGCAGCTTTTTAGGGCGCTCAAGCAATCAGCCCCAGCATTTT.

The rearrangement uses TRBV6-6 and TRBJ2-5; TRBD2 agrees at 12 bases. Germline values: CDR1 MNHNY, CDR2 SVGAGI (reference sequence). The CDR3 sequence is 15 residues long. Trimming took 0 bases from V and 5 from J; bases not matched to a gene: 1. The CDR3 DNA reads as TGTGCCAGCAGTTACTCTGGGACTAGCGGGGAGACCCAGTACTTC. Encoded protein: CASSYSGTSGETQYF.

The chain links TRBV15 to TRBJ1-1, with D maybe TRBD1 (6 bases). Trimming removed 7 bases from V and 4 bases from J, with 16 bases in between. Germline CDR1 and CDR2: LNHNV and YYDKDF (reference sequence). The CDR3 totals 14 residues. The CDR3 bases are TGTGCCACCACCGACAGGAAAACCGGCACTGAAGCTTTCTTT. This encodes CATTDRKTGTEAFF.

The gene calls are TRBV7-9 and TRBJ1-3; perhaps TRBD1 as D (5 bases). CDR1 and CDR2 from the germline V gene are SEHNR and FQNEAQ (reference sequence). V was clipped by 8 bases and J by 1 base, with 15 bases between them. The CDR3 spans 15 residues. The CDR3 is CASRGRGGSGNTIYF. The CDR3 DNA follows: TGTGCCAGCCGAGGACGGGGGGGATCTGGAAACACCATATATTTT.

At least ten counts were recorded for this clone. The chain employs TRBV28 and TRBJ1-2; 11 bases agree with TRBD1. The ends lost 6 bases at V and 7 bases at J; junction bases unmatched: 10. This CDR3 region has 15 residues. CDR1 and CDR2 (germline): MDHEN, SYDVKM. CDR3 loop: CASRPGTGGSGGYTF. In nucleotides, the CDR3 is TGTGCCAGCAGACCCGGGACAGGGGGATCGGGTGGCTACACCTTC.

This chain connects TRBV29-1 to TRBJ2-7; perhaps TRBD2 as D (6 bases). Germline CDR1 is SQVTM and CDR2 is ANQGSEA. Deletions cut 4 bases from V and 5 bases from J, with 12 bases between. The CDR3 loop spans 12 amino acids. The DNA for the CDR3 is TGCAGCGTTGTGGAGGGCATGGACGAGCAGTACTTC. Translating it yields CSVVEGMDEQYF.

The rearrangement links TRBV10-1 to TRBJ2-1; the match to TRBD2 covers 11 bases. V was pared by 7 bases and J by 7 bases, with 6 bases of the junction left unmatched. The germline V gene encodes CDR1 WNHNN and CDR2 SYGVQD (reference sequence). CDR3 length: 14 amino acids. Here the CDR3 DNA reads TGCGCCAGCAATTGGGGGACTAGCGGTAATGAGCAGTTCTTC. Translating it yields CASNWGTSGNEQFF.

The V call is TRBV5-5, the J call TRBJ1-1; D perhaps matches TRBD1 (5 bases). Deletions cut 3 bases from V and 0 bases from J, with 9 bases between. The CDR3 is 14 residues long. CDR1 is SGHKS, CDR2 YYEKEE, per germline (reference sequence). CDR3 DNA sequence: TGTGCCAGCAGCTGGGACGGATTGAACACTGAAGCTTTCTTT. As protein: CASSWDGLNTEAFF.

This clone was found once. The CDR3 coding sequence is TGTGCCAGCAGTCTAGACAGGGGTGCTCACGAGCAGTACTTC. This translates into CASSLDRGAHEQYF. V usage is TRBV28 and J usage is TRBJ2-7; 8 bases agree with TRBD1. Germline trimming cut 5 bases from V and 5 bases from J; bases unmatched to any gene: 8. This CDR3 contains 14 residues. Germline values: CDR1 MDHEN, CDR2 SYDVKM. Supplemented by reference TRBV28 and TRBJ2-7, the full variable domain reads DVKVTQSSRYLVKRTGEKVFLECVQDMDHENMFWYRQDPGLGLRLIYFSYDVKMKEKGDIPEGYSVSREKKERFSLILESASTNQTSMYLCASSLDRGAHEQYFGPGTRLTVT.

V gene TRBV7-2 combines with J gene TRBJ1-1; 12 bases map to TRBD1. In germline, CDR1 is SGHTA, CDR2 FQGNSA. Unmatched junction bases numbered 6, after V lost 1 base and J lost 9 bases. CDR3 length: 15 amino acids. CDR3 in amino acids: CASSLVRDRGRKAFF. CDR3 DNA: TGTGCCAGCAGCTTAGTCCGGGACAGGGGGCGCAAAGCTTTCTTT.

The V and J genes are TRBV9 and TRBJ2-3; 12 bases are a match to TRBD2. After removal of 5 bases from V and 2 bases from J, the junction contained 3 bases not matched to a gene. The CDR3 covers 15 residues. Germline-derived CDR1 and CDR2 are SGDLS and YYNGEE. The CDR3 region has the DNA TGTGCCAGCAGTTCTAGCGGGAGGGCCACAGATACGCAGTATTTT. It specifies CASSSSGRATDTQYF.

CDR3 amino acids: CASRLGLGGYTF. Written as DNA, the CDR3 is TGCGCCAGCAGGTTGGGGTTAGGGGGCTACACCTTC. The chain couples TRBV10-2 to TRBJ1-2; D gene uncertain. Germline V CDR1 and CDR2: WSHSY, SAAADI. The CDR3 extends over 12 amino acids. Trimming took off 6 bases at V and 8 bases at J, with 13 bases between the two ends.

V usage is TRBV29-1 and J usage is TRBJ2-3, with 8 bases fitting TRBD2. The J segment lost 6 bases and the V segment lost 6 bases, leaving 5 bases of the junction unmatched. Germline CDR1 SQVTM, CDR2 ANQGSEA. The CDR3 consists of 12 residues. The CDR3 nucleotides are TGCAGCGTCGGTAGCGGGACCGATACGCAGTATTTT. As protein: CSVGSGTDTQYF.

About this clone itself: A junction end diverges from the germline sequence, so it may reflect a read error. CDR3 DNA sequence: TGTGCCAGTAGCATAGGGGGCATTACCGGGGAGCTGTTTTTT. Amino acids: CASSIGGITGELFF. This rearrangement joins TRBV19 to TRBJ2-2; TRBD1 agrees at 7 bases. The CDR3 is 14 residues long. Germline V gene sequence: CDR1 LNHDA, CDR2 SQIVND (reference sequence).

This clone turned up a few times. The chain has TRBV14 and TRBJ2-7; D call uncertain. Trimming cost V 4 bases and J 3 bases, with 7 bases left between them. Germline V CDR1 and CDR2: SGHDN, FVKESK. The CDR3 is 12 residues long. CDR3 in DNA: TGTGCCAGCAGCCCCGCCAACTACGAGCAGTACTTC. It encodes CASSPANYEQYF. Based on the CDR3 plus reference TRBV14 and TRBJ2-7, the full variable domain is EAGVTQFPSHSVIEKGQTVTLRCDPISGHDNLYWYRRVMGKEIKFLLHFVKESKQDESGMPNNRFLAERTGGTYSTLKVQPAELEDSGVYFCASSPANYEQYFGPGTRLTVT.

V and J are TRBV5-4 and TRBJ1-4; no firm D call. V was shortened by 1 base and J by 2 bases, with 9 bases between the two germline ends. CDR1 and CDR2 (germline): SGHNT, YYREEE (reference sequence). This CDR3 spans 15 amino acids. The CDR3, as DNA: TGTGCCAGCAGCTTGTCCGGGCGGACTAATGAAAAACTGTTTTTT. This sequence encodes CASSLSGRTNEKLFF.

The gene calls are TRBV30 and TRBJ2-3; unclear D gene. This CDR3 is 14 amino acids long. Germline V gene data show CDR1 as GTSNPN and CDR2 as SVGIG (reference sequence). V lost 4 bases and J 0 bases, leaving 11 bases between the germline ends. This chain's CDR3 is CAWTAVTSTDTQYF. CDR3 DNA: TGTGCCTGGACGGCGGTGACTAGCACAGATACGCAGTATTTT.

The genes are TRBV5-1 and TRBJ2-5, with TRBD1 matching 8 bases. V dropped 4 bases and J dropped 4; count of bases not matched to a gene: 9. From germline, CDR1 is SGHRS and CDR2 YFSETQ. The CDR3 loop spans 15 amino acids. As DNA, the CDR3 is TGCGCCAGCAGCGGCAGGGGGCACAGTGGAGAGACCCAGTACTTC. Amino acids: CASSGRGHSGETQYF.

The chain couples TRBV10-3 to TRBJ1-1, with TRBD1 matching 9 bases. Germline V gene lookup returns CDR1 ENHRY and CDR2 SYGVKD. V lost 2 bases, J lost 3 bases, and 1 base stayed unmatched. CDR3 length equals 14 residues. The DNA for the CDR3 is TGTGCCATCAGTGAGCGGGACAGGGACACTGAAGCTTTCTTT. Translated: CAISERDRDTEAFF.

The J gene is TRBJ1-3, the V gene TRBV28; perhaps TRBD1 as D (6 bases). The V and J ends lost 6 bases and 4 bases respectively, with 16 bases between them. This CDR3 is built from 15 residues. Germline V lookup: CDR1 MDHEN, CDR2 SYDVKM. As DNA, the CDR3 is TGTGCCAGCAGACTGACAGGAGGCGCGGGAAACACCATATATTTT. Translating it yields CASRLTGGAGNTIYF.

V gene TRBV30 combines with J gene TRBJ1-2; unclear D gene. Trimming took 7 bases from V and 3 from J, leaving 12 bases between them. Germline values: CDR1 GTSNPN, CDR2 SVGIG (reference sequence). The CDR3 contains 12 residues. CDR3 in amino acids: CASGPRHYGYTF. The CDR3, as DNA: TGTGCCTCCGGGCCTCGGCACTATGGCTACACCTTC.

The chain combines TRBV21-1 with TRBJ2-7; the tabulated D call, TRBD2, remains unverified against the DNA. TRBV21-1 is a documented pseudogene. This CDR3 has 16 residues. CDR3 in amino acids: CASSKCQGLEFYEQYF. For the CDR3, the DNA is TGTGCCAGCAGCAAATGCCAGGGACTAGAATTCTACGAGCAGTACTTC.